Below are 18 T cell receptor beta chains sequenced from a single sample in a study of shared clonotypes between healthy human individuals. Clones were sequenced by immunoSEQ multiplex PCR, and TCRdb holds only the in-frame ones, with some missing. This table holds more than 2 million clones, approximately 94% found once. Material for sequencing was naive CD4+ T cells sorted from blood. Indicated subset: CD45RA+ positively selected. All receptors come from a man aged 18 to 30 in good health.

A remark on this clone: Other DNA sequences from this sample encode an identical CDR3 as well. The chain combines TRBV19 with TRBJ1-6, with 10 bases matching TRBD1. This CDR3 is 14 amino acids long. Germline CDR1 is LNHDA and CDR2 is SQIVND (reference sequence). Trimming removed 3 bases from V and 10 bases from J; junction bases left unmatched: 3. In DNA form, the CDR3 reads TGTGCCAGTAGTATCGGGACAGGGGACTCACCCCTCCACTTT. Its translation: CASSIGTGDSPLHF.

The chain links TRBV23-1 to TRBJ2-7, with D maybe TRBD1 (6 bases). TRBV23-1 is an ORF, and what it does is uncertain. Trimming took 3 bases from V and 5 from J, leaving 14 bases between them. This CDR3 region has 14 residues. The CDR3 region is CASSHRDINHEQYF. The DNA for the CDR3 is TGCGCCAGCAGTCACCGGGACATAAATCACGAGCAGTACTTC.

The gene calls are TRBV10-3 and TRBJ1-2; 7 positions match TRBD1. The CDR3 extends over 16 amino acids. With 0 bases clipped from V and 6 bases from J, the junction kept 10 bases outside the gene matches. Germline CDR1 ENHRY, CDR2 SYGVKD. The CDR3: CAISESGAGGTNGYTF. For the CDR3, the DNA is TGTGCCATCAGTGAGTCGGGGGCAGGGGGAACTAATGGCTACACCTTC.

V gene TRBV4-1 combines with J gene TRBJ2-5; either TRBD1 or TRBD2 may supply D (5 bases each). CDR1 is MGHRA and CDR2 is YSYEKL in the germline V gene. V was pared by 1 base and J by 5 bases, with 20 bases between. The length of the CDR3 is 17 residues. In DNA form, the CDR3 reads TGCGCCAGCAGCCAAGGTGTCCAGGGCGTCACGGGGGAGACCCAGTACTTC. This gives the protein CASSQGVQGVTGETQYF.

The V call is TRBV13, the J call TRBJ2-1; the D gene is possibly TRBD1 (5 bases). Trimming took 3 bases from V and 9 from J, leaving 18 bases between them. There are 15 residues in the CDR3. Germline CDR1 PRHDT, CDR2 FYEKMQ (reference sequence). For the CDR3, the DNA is TGTGCCAGCAGCTTTGAGCTCAGCCCTACAGGTGAGCAGTTCTTC. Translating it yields CASSFELSPTGEQFF.

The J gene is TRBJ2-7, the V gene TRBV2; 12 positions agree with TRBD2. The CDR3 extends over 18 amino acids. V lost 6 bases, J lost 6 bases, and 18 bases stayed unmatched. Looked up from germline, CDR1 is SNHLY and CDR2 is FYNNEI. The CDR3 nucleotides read TGTGCCAGCAGGGCACGCTTTTTAACTAGCGGGAGGTTAAGCGAGCAGTACTTC. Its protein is CASRARFLTSGRLSEQYF.

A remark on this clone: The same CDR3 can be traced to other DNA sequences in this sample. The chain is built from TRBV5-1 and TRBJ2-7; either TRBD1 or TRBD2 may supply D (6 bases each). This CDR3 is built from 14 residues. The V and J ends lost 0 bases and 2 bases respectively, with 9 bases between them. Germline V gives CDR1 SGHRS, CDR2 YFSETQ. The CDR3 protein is CASSLDGGAYEQYF. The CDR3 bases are TGCGCCAGCAGCTTGGACGGGGGCGCCTACGAGCAGTACTTC.

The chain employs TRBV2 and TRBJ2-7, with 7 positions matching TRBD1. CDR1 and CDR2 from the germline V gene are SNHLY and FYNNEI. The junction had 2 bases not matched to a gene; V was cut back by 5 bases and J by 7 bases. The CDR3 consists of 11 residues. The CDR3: CASSRQGEQYF. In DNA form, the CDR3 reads TGTGCCAGCAGTCGACAGGGAGAGCAGTACTTC.

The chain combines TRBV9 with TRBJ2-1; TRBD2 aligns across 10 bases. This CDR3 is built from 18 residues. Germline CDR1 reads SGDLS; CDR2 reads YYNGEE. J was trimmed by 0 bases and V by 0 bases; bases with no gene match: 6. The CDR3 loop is CASSVELAGWSSYNEQFF. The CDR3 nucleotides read TGTGCCAGCAGCGTAGAACTAGCGGGGTGGAGCTCCTACAATGAGCAGTTCTTC. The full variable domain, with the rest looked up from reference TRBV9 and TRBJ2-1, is DSGVTQTPKHLITATGQRVTLRCSPRSGDLSVYWYQQSLDQGLQFLIQYYNGEERAKGNILERFSAQQFPDLHSELNLSSLELGDSALYFCASSVELAGWSSYNEQFFGPGTRLTVL.

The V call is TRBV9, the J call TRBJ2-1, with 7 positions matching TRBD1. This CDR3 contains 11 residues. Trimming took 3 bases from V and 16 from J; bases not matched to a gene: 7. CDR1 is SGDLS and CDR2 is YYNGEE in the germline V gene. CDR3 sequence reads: CASSGRQGHFF. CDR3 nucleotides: TGTGCCAGCAGCGGCCGACAGGGTCACTTCTTC.

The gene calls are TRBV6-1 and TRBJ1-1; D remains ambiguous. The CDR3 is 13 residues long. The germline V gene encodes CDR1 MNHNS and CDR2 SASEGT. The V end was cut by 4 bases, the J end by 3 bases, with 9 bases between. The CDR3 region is CASSVISHTEAFF. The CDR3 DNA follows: TGTGCCAGCAGTGTTATCTCTCACACTGAAGCTTTCTTT.

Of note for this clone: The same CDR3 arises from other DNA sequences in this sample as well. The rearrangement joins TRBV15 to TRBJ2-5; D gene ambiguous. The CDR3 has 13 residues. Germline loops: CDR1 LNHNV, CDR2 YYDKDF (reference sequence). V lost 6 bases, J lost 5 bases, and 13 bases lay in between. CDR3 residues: CATSRNLGETQYF. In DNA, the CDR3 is TGTGCCACCAGTAGGAACCTGGGGGAGACCCAGTACTTC.

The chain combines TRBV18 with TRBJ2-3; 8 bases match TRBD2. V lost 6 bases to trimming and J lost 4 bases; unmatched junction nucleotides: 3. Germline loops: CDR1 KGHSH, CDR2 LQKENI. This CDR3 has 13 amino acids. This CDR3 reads CASSLAGSDTQYF. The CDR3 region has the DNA TGTGCCAGCTCCTTAGCGGGGTCAGATACGCAGTATTTT.

This CDR3 is CASRQGSVVSYNEQFF. In DNA, the CDR3 is TGTGCCAGTCGACAGGGGTCCGTGGTCTCCTACAATGAGCAGTTCTTC. The chain links TRBV19 to TRBJ2-1, with TRBD1 matching over 8 bases. Germline V lookup: CDR1 LNHDA, CDR2 SQIVND (reference sequence). The CDR3 sequence is 16 residues long. The ends lost 8 bases at V and 0 bases at J; junction bases unmatched: 9.

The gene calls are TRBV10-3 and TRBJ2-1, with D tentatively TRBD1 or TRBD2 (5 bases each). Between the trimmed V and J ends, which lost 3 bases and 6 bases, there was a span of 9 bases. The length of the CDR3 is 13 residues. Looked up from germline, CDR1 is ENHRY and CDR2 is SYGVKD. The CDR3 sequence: CAISDSGGNEQFF. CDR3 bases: TGTGCCATCAGTGATAGTGGGGGCAATGAGCAGTTCTTC.

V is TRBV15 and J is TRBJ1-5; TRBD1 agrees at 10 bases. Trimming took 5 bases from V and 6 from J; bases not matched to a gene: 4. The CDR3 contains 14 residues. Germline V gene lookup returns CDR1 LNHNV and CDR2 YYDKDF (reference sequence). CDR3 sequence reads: CATSDRDRGQPQHF. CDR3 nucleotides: TGTGCCACCAGCGACCGGGACAGGGGTCAGCCCCAGCATTTT.

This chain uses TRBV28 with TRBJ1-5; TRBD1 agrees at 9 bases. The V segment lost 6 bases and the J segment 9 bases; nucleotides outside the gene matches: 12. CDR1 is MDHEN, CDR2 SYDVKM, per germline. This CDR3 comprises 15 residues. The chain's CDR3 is CASSRGQGTFRPQHF. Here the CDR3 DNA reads TGTGCCAGCAGCCGAGGACAGGGGACATTTCGGCCCCAGCATTTT.

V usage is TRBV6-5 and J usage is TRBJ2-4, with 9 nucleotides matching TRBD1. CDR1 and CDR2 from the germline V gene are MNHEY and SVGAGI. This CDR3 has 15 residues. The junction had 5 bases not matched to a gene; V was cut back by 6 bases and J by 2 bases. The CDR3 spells CASRSGTGTKNIQYF. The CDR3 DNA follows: TGTGCCAGCAGGTCCGGGACAGGGACCAAAAACATTCAGTACTTC.